The 9 T cell receptor beta chains given below trace back to one sample, sequenced in a study of regulatory T cells in long-lasting Graves disease. Time point meaning: persistent/refractory GD, antithyroid drugs over 5 years with positive TRAb. PBMC RNA served as the TCR library source. Both iRepertoire HTBI primers and Arm-PCR of CDR3 regions were used to build the TCR beta libraries. One entry per CDR3 protein, called by TCRdb with MiXCR from the multiplex PCR reads. The repertoire holds around 460,000 distinct CDR3 sequences, 20% to 25% seen once, with around 12% in the top ten. The material was peripheral blood mononuclear cells (PBMCs), obtained when the disease was refractory, from a patient treated with antithyroid drugs. These receptors all come from a female donor with Graves disease.

J is TRBJ2-7 and V is TRBV2; D gene ambiguous. CDR3 size: 15 residues. Deletions cut 6 bases from V and 4 bases from J, with 19 bases between. The germline gives CDR1 SNHLY, CDR2 FYNNEI. The CDR3: CASSERHPSMYEQYF. CDR3 nucleotide sequence: TGTGCCAGCAGCGAAAGACACCCTAGTATGTACGAGCAGTACTTC.

This chain connects TRBV29-1 to TRBJ2-2; a possible D gene is TRBD2 (5 bases). The CDR3 extends over 12 amino acids. CDR1 and CDR2 (germline): SQVTM, ANQGSEA. With 6 bases removed from V and 5 bases from J, the gap between germline ends came to 10 bases. CDR3 DNA sequence: TGCAGCGTCGGACTGGGGACCGGGGAGCTGTTTTTT. This translates into CSVGLGTGELFF.

This clonotype was seen ten or more times. V and J are TRBV6-1 and TRBJ2-7; a possible D gene is TRBD2 (5 bases). This CDR3 has 15 residues. Germline V lookup: CDR1 MNHNS, CDR2 SASEGT. Trimming removed 8 bases at V and 1 base at J, with 18 bases between. In DNA, the CDR3 is TGTGCCAGCCAGATGCGCGCGGCGGGTTCCTACGAGCAGTACTTC. It encodes CASQMRAAGSYEQYF.

The chain employs TRBV11-2 and TRBJ2-1; D gene uncertain. The germline V gene encodes CDR1 SGHAT and CDR2 FQNNGV. V shed 7 bases and J shed 4 bases, with 11 bases lying between them. This CDR3 comprises 13 residues. CDR3 amino acids: CASTLGVYNEQFF. The CDR3 DNA follows: TGTGCCAGCACTTTGGGCGTGTACAATGAGCAGTTCTTC.

This clonotype was picked up a small number of times. This chain links TRBV9 with TRBJ1-2, with D unclear. From germline, CDR1 is SGDLS and CDR2 YYNGEE. V dropped 0 bases and J dropped 4 bases, with 10 bases sitting between them. The CDR3 loop spans 14 amino acids. In DNA form, the CDR3 reads TGTGCCAGCAGCGTAGAGAAGGGTCCCTATGGCTACACCTTC. Its protein is CASSVEKGPYGYTF.

This clonotype occurred many times. The chain links TRBV2 to TRBJ2-7; TRBD2 is a possible D gene (5 bases). V lost 5 bases and J lost 2, with 10 bases in between. The CDR3 is 13 amino acids. Germline V gene data show CDR1 as SNHLY and CDR2 as FYNNEI. The CDR3 DNA reads as TGTGCCAGCAGTTCGACTACTACCTACGAGCAGTACTTC. This translates into CASSSTTTYEQYF.

This clonotype turned up a few times. The chain links TRBV10-3 to TRBJ2-2; 8 bases are shared with TRBD2. The CDR3 runs to 16 residues. The V and J ends lost 10 bases and 0 bases, in that order; junction bases with no gene match: 10. The germline gives CDR1 ENHRY, CDR2 SYGVKD. CDR3 bases: TGTGCCACTAGGCCGACTAGCGTCGCGAACACCGGGGAGCTGTTTTTT. This translates into CATRPTSVANTGELFF.

This chain connects TRBV7-8 to TRBJ2-7; the D gene is possibly TRBD2 (6 bases). Trimming stripped 4 bases from V and 3 bases from J, with 13 bases between. The length of the CDR3 is 14 residues. CDR1 and CDR2 (germline): SGHVS, FQNEAQ. The CDR3, as DNA: TGTGCCAGCAGCTCCGGGACTGCTGACTACGAGCAGTACTTC. This encodes CASSSGTADYEQYF.

For this clonotype: A read error may produce the germline difference seen at one junction end. The V and J genes are TRBV24-1 and TRBJ2-2; D might be TRBD1 (6 bases). The CDR3 totals 16 residues. The germline V gene has CDR1 KGHDR and CDR2 SFDVKD. The CDR3 nucleotides read TGTGCCACCAGCGCCCCCGGAGACAGGAACACCGGGGAGCTGGTTTTT. Its translation: CATSAPGDRNTGELVF.